Listed below are T cell receptor beta chains from one sample, sequenced in a study of T cell changes during pregnancy in multiple sclerosis. Repertoires were generated with immunoSEQ multiplex PCR, while TCRdb's copy carries only in-frame clones and drops some. The profile covers more than 65,000 clones, with approximately 87% appearing a single time and 9.5% taken by the ten largest. The sequencing used peripheral blood, collected after pregnancy. These receptors were collected from a female donor in good health, enrolled as a control in a pregnancy study. Both conserved end residues are part of each CDR3. The D gene is left open where the match is weak. The size entry is marked missing in some rows and otherwise reads once, few, many or a size class.

D gene	V gene	J gene	clone size	CDR3 DNA	CDR3 protein
TRBD1	TRBV5-4	TRBJ2-7	NA	TGTGCCAGCAGCTTCGGGACAGGGGTCGAGCAGTACTTC	CASSFGTGVEQYF
TRBD1	TRBV6-6	TRBJ1-2	NA	TGTGCCAGCAGTTCCAGGGACAGAGCTAACTATGGCTACACCTTC	CASSSRDRANYGYTF
NA	TRBV5-1	TRBJ1-1	NA	TGCGCCAGCAGCCCGGGGGGCGGTGGAGAGAACACTGAAGCTTTCTTT	CASSPGGGGENTEAFF
TRBD1	TRBV7-6	TRBJ2-5	once	TGTGCCAGCAGCTCGACAGGGCTCCAAGAGACCCAGTACTTC	CASSSTGLQETQYF
TRBD1	TRBV11-2	TRBJ2-7	NA	TGTGCCAGCAGTTACGACAGGGGAGGATACGAGCAGTACTTC	CASSYDRGGYEQYF
TRBD1	TRBV7-2	TRBJ2-3	NA	TGTGCCAGCAGCTTACTGGCGGACAGGGGGATGGGTACGCAGTATTTT	CASSLLADRGMGTQYF
TRBD1	TRBV15	TRBJ1-6	NA	TGTGCCACCAGCAGAGATAAGACAGGGGGCGGCTCACCCCTCCACTTT	CATSRDKTGGGSPLHF
NA	TRBV7-9	TRBJ1-3	NA	TGTGCCAGCAGCTTTTTGAGGGAAACCGGTGGAAACACCATATATTTT	CASSFLRETGGNTIYF
NA	TRBV5-1	TRBJ2-1	NA	TGCGCCAGCAGCTTAGGCGGGACCGGCTACAATGAGCAGTTCTTC	CASSLGGTGYNEQFF
NA	TRBV4-3	TRBJ2-1	many	TGCGCCAGCAGCCAAACGGTGTCCCTCCCCAATGAGCAGTTCTTC	CASSQTVSLPNEQFF
TRBD2	TRBV9	TRBJ2-3	NA	TGTGCCAGCAGCGTATCCTCTAGCGGGAGTACAGATACGCAGTATTTT	CASSVSSSGSTDTQYF
NA	TRBV27	TRBJ2-7	NA	TGTGCCAGCAGTTTCCGCCCTTTCGGCGAGCAGTACTTC	CASSFRPFGEQYF
NA	TRBV19	TRBJ1-1	once	TGTGCCAGCTCCGGGACAAGGACTGAAGCTTTCTTT	CASSGTRTEAFF
NA	TRBV15	TRBJ2-7	NA	TGTGCCACCAGCAGAGGGGGTACAGGTCCCCACGAGCAGTACTTC	CATSRGGTGPHEQYF
NA	TRBV5-4	TRBJ1-1	NA	TGTGCCAGCAGCTCCCCGGGACAGAACACTGAAGCTTTCTTT	CASSSPGQNTEAFF
TRBD2	TRBV29-1	TRBJ2-1	NA	TGCAGCGTCGGACTAGCCTCAATAGGATACAATGAGCAGTTCTTC	CSVGLASIGYNEQFF